One and the same sample provided the 6 T cell receptor beta chains below, sequenced in a study of T cell responses to AZD1222 COVID-19 vaccine. TCRdb's copy holds only in-frame clones and misses some; the assay was immunoSEQ multiplex PCR. The repertoire holds approximately 130,000 clones, with approximately 92% as singletons. Here the sequenced sample was peripheral blood, taken on day 0 of AZD1222 vaccination. These receptors all stem from an adult in good health.

Comments on this clone: A junction boundary mismatches the germline segment, possibly from a read error. The rearrangement uses TRBV7-2 and TRBJ2-7, with D unresolved. Germline assignment: CDR1 SGHTA and CDR2 FQGNSA. This CDR3 region has 13 residues. In nucleotides, the CDR3 is TGTGCCAGCAGCTTAGGTCGGGTCCGACCTCATCACTTC. Its translation: CASSLGRVRPHHF. Together with reference TRBV7-2 and TRBJ2-7, the CDR3 gives the full variable domain: GAGVSQSPSNKVTEKGKDVELRCDPISGHTALYWYRQSLGQGLEFLIYFQGNSAPDKSGLPSDRFSAERTGGSVSTLTIQRTQQEDSAVYLCASSLGRVRPHHFGPGTRLTVT.

This sequence joins TRBV5-6 and TRBJ1-2; D is uncertain. Per the germline V gene, CDR1 is SGHDT and CDR2 is YYEEEE. The CDR3 is made up of 14 amino acids. The V and J ends lost 2 bases and 8 bases respectively, with 16 bases between them. CDR3 region: CASSFGLRGGGYTF. The CDR3 region has the DNA TGTGCCAGCAGCTTTGGGCTCCGGGGAGGCGGCTACACCTTC.

The rearrangement joins TRBV18 to TRBJ2-7; maybe TRBD2 (6 bases). Trimming removed 3 bases from V and 0 bases from J, with 9 bases in between. The CDR3 sequence is 14 residues long. Germline lookup yields CDR1 KGHSH and CDR2 LQKENI. CDR3 DNA sequence: TGTGCCAGCTCACCCGGGAGAAGCTCCTACGAGCAGTACTTC. Protein sequence: CASSPGRSSYEQYF.

The V and J genes are TRBV19 and TRBJ2-7; D is possibly TRBD1 (6 bases). This CDR3 region has 14 residues. Trimming pared 4 bases from V and 0 bases from J, leaving 10 bases between. Germline V gene data show CDR1 as LNHDA and CDR2 as SQIVND (reference sequence). CDR3 in DNA: TGTGCCAGTAGTAGGGACACCCTCTCCTACGAGCAGTACTTC. It translates to CASSRDTLSYEQYF.

V usage is TRBV9 and J usage is TRBJ2-3; D remains ambiguous. V gave up 2 bases and J gave up 2 bases, with 9 bases separating them. CDR3 length: 14 residues. Germline V lookup: CDR1 SGDLS, CDR2 YYNGEE. The CDR3 is CASSVRSPTDTQYF. CDR3 sequence (DNA): TGTGCCAGCAGCGTGAGAAGTCCCACAGATACGCAGTATTTT.

The J gene is TRBJ1-1, the V gene TRBV10-3, with 7 bases aligning to TRBD1. CDR3 length equals 18 residues. Germline V lookup: CDR1 ENHRY, CDR2 SYGVKD. The V segment lost 3 bases and the J segment 1 base; nucleotides outside the gene matches: 14. CDR3 region: CAISDSITGVRPNTEAFF. The CDR3 DNA reads TGTGCCATCAGTGATTCCATTACAGGGGTCCGGCCGAACACTGAAGCTTTCTTT.